This TCR beta chain was sequenced for a study of post-analysis software for immune sequencing data. Study details: The cohort encompassed relapsing-remitting, secondary progressive and progressive-relapsing multiple sclerosis disease courses. Points from the study as a whole: With F measure, samples from one preparation batch clustered together strongly. Four to six TRBV segments (TRBV5-6, TRBV5-1 and TRBV20-1 among them) occurred more frequently in patients than in controls.

The CDR3 loop spans 13 amino acids. V gave up 0 bases and J gave up 4 bases, with 6 bases separating them. The germline gives CDR1 MNHEY, CDR2 SVGAGI. Prepared TCR beta cDNA libraries contained unique molecular identifiers. TCRdb re-derived calls from the PCR reads in MiXCR, one entry per CDR3 protein. The sample contains some 690,000 distinct CDR3 sequences, 55% to 70% of which appear only once. This clonotype was picked up a small number of times. The antigen is unknown. The chain has TRBV6-5 and TRBJ2-5; no firm D call. The receptor was derived from a girl aged 2-10 years with multiple sclerosis. Material for sequencing was blood. CDR3 in DNA: TGTGCCAGCAGTTACTCGGTGAGAGAGACCCAGTACTTC. It translates to CASSYSVRETQYF.